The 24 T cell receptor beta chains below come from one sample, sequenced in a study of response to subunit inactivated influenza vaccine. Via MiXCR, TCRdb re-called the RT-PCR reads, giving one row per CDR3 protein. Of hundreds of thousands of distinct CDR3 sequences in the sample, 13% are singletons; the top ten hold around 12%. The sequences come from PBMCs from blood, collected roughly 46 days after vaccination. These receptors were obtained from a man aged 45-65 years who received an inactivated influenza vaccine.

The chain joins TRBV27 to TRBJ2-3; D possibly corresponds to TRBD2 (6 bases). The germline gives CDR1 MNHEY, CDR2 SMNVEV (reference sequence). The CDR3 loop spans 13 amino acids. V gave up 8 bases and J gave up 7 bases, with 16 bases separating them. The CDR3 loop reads CASGWGVFNTQYF. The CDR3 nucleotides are TGTGCCAGCGGTTGGGGGGTTTTTAATACGCAGTATTTT.

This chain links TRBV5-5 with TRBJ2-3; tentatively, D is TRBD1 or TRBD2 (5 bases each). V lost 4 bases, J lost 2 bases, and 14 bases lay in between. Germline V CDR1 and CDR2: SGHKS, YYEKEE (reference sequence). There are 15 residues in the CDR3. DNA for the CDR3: TGTGCCAGCAGCCCCTGGGACCTGTACACAGATACGCAGTATTTT. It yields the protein CASSPWDLYTDTQYF.

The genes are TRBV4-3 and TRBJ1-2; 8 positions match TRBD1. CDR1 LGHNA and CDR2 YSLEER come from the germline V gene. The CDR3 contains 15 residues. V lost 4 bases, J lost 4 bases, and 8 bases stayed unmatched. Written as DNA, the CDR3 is TGCGCCAGCAGCCCCAAAACCGGGACAGGCTATGGCTACACCTTC. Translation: CASSPKTGTGYGYTF.

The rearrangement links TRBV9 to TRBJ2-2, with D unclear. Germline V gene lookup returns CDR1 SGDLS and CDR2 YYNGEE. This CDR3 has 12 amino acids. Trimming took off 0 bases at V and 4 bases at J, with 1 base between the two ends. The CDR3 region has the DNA TGTGCCAGCAGCGTAGTCACCGGGGAGCTGTTTTTT. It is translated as CASSVVTGELFF.

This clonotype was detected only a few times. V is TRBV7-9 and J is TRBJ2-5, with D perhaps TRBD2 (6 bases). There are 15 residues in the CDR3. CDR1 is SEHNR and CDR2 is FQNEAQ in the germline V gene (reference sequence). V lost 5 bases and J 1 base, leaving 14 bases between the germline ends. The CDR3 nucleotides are TGTGCCAGCAGCCTTAGCGGTACGCCCCAAGAGACCCAGTACTTC. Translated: CASSLSGTPQETQYF. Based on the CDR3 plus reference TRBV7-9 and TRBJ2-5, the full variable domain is DTGVSQNPRHKITKRGQNVTFRCDPISEHNRLYWYRQTLGQGPEFLTYFQNEAQLEKSRLLSDRFSAERPKGSFSTLEIQRTEQGDSAMYLCASSLSGTPQETQYFGPGTRLLVL.

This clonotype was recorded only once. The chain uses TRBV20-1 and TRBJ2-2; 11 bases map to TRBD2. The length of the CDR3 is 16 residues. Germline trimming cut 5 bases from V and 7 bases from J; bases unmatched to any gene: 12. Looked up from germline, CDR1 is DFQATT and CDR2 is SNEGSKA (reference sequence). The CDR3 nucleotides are TGCAGTGCTTTAATAGCGGGAGGGCCTGTTAGCGGGGAGCTGTTTTTT. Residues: CSALIAGGPVSGELFF.

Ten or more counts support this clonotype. CDR3 region: CATSRSPAQPQHF. CDR3 DNA sequence: TGTGCCACCAGCAGATCCCCGGCGCAGCCCCAGCATTTT. The chain links TRBV15 to TRBJ1-5; D unclear. This CDR3 contains 13 residues. The germline V and J ends were trimmed by 2 bases and 7 bases, with 9 bases remaining between them. Germline CDR1 reads LNHNV; CDR2 reads YYDKDF (reference sequence).

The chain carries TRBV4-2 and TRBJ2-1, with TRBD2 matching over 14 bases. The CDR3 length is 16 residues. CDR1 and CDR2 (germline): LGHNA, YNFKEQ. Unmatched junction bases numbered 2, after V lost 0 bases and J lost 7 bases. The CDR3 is CASSQEGTSGGNEQFF. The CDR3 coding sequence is TGTGCCAGCAGCCAAGAGGGGACTAGCGGGGGAAATGAGCAGTTCTTC.

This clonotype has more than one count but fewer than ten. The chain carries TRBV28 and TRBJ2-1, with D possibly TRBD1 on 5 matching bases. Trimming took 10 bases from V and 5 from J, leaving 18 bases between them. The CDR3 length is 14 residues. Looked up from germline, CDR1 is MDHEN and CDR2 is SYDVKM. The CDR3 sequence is CATIQGLLDNEQFF. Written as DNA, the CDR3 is TGTGCCACCATTCAGGGTTTGCTTGACAATGAGCAGTTCTTC.

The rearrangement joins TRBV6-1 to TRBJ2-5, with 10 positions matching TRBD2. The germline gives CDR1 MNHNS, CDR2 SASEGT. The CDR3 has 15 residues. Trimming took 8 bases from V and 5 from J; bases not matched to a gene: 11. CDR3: CASALGAGGRETQYF. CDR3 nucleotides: TGTGCCAGCGCCCTGGGAGCGGGAGGGAGGGAGACCCAGTACTTC.

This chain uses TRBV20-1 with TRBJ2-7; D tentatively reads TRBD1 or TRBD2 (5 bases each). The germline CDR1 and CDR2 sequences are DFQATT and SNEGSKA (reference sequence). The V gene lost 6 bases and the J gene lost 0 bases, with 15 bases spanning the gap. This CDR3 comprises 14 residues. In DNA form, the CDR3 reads TGCAGTGCAAGCCGGGACCCCAGCTCCTACGAGCAGTACTTC. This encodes CSASRDPSSYEQYF.

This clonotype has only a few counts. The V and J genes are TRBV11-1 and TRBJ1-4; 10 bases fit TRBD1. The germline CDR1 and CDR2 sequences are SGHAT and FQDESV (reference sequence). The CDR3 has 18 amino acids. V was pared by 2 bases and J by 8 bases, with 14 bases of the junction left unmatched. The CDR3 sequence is CASSLYLWAGTGEEKLFF. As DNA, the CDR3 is TGTGCCAGCAGCTTATATCTGTGGGCCGGGACAGGGGAAGAAAAACTGTTTTTT. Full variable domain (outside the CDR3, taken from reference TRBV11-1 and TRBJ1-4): EAEVAQSPRYKITEKSQAVAFWCDPISGHATLYWYRQILGQGPELLVQFQDESVVDDSQLPKDRFSAERLKGVDSTLKIQPAELGDSAMYLCASSLYLWAGTGEEKLFFGSGTQLSVL.

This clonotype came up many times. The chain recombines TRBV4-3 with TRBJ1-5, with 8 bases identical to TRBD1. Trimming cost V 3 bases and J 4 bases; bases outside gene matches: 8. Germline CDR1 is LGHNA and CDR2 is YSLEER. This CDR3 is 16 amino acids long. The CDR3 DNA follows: TGCGCCAGCAGCCATGATACAACAGGGGGGAATCAGCCCCAGCATTTT. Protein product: CASSHDTTGGNQPQHF.

The CDR3 sequence is CAISAGAGTGGGLSYTEAFF. Here the CDR3 DNA reads TGTGCCATCAGTGCAGGGGCCGGGACAGGGGGCGGGCTCTCGTACACTGAAGCTTTCTTT. The chain uses TRBV10-3 and TRBJ1-1, with TRBD1 matching 12 bases. The CDR3 is 20 amino acids. Trimming cost V 4 bases and J 3 bases; bases outside gene matches: 18. Per the germline V gene, CDR1 is ENHRY and CDR2 is SYGVKD.

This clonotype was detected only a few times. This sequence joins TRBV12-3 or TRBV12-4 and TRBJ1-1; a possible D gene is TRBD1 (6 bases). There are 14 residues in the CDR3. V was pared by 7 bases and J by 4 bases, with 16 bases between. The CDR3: CASTLRGGGTEAFF. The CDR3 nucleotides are TGTGCCAGCACCCTTCGAGGAGGGGGCACTGAAGCTTTCTTT.

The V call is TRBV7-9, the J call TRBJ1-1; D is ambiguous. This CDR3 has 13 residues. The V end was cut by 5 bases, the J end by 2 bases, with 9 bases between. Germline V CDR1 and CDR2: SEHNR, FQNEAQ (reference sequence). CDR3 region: CASSIAFNTEAFF. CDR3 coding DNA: TGTGCCAGCAGCATCGCGTTCAACACTGAAGCTTTCTTT.

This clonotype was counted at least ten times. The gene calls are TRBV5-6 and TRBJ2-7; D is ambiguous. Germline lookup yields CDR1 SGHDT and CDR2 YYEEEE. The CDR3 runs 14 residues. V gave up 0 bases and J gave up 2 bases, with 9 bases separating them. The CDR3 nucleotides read TGTGCCAGCAGCTTGGAGGGCGACACCTACGAGCAGTACTTC. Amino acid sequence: CASSLEGDTYEQYF.

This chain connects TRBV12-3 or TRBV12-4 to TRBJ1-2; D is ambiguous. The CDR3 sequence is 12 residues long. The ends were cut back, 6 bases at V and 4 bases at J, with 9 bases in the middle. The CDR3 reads CASSRETYGYTF. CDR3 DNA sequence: TGTGCCAGCAGCCGGGAAACCTATGGCTACACCTTC.

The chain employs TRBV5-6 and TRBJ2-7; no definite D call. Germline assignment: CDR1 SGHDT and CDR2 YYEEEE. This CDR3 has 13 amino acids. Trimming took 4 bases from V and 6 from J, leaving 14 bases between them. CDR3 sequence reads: CASSGITTSEQYF. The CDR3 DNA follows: TGTGCCAGCAGCGGGATAACCACCTCCGAGCAGTACTTC.

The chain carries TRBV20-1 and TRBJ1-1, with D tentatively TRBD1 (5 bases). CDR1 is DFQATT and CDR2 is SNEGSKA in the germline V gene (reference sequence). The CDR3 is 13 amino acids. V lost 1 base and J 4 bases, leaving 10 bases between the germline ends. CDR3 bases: TGCAGTGCTAGAGGACTTAGGGGCACTGAAGCTTTCTTT. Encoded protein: CSARGLRGTEAFF.

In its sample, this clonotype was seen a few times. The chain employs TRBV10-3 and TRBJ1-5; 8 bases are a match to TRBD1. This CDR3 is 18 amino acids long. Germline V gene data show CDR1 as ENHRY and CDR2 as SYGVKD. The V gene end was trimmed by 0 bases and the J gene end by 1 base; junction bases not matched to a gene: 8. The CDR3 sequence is CAISESVSGQGSNQPQHF. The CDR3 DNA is TGTGCCATCAGTGAGTCCGTCTCCGGACAGGGAAGCAATCAGCCCCAGCATTTT.

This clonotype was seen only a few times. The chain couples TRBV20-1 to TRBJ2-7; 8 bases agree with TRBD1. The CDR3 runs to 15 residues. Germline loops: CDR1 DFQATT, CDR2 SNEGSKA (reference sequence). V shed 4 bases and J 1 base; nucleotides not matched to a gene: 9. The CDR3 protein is CSAKSRDRPSYEQYF. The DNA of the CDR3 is TGCAGTGCTAAGTCACGGGACAGGCCTTCCTACGAGCAGTACTTC.

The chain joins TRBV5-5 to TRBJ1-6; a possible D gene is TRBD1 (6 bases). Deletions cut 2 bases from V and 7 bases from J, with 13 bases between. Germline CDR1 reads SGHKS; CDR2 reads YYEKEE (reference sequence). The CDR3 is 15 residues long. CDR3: CASSFRGAENSPLHF. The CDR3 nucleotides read TGTGCCAGCAGCTTTCGGGGGGCTGAGAATTCACCCCTCCACTTT. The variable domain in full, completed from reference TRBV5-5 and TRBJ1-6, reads DAGVTQSPTHLIKTRGQQVTLRCSPISGHKSVSWYQQVLGQGPQFIFQYYEKEERGRGNFPDRFSARQFPNYSSELNVNALLLGDSALYLCASSFRGAENSPLHFGNGTRLTVT.

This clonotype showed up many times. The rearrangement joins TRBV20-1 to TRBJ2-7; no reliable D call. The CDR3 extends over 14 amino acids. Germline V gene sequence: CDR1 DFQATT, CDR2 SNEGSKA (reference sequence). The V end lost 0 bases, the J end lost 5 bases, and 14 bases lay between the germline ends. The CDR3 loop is CSARDGSSIDEQYF. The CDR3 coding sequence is TGCAGTGCTAGAGATGGTAGCTCTATCGACGAGCAGTACTTC.